A selection of T cell receptor beta chains follows, all from one sample in a study of a mutant IDH1 vaccine in newly diagnosed glioma. No antigen is known for these receptors. Data came from immunoSEQ multiplex PCR; TCRdb stores just in-frame clones and leaves some out. The sample comprises tens of thousands of clones, approximately 80% of which are singletons, and approximately 3% rests with the top ten. Material: PBMCs, obtained from a glioma patient whose treatment included an IDH1 peptide vaccine. Source of these receptors: a woman younger than 30 with glioma. Some clones in this sample may be carry-over from other donors' samples. Each CDR3 is given with its conserved first and last residue. A D gene is named only where the DNA matches it firmly. Not every row has a clone size; where given, it reads once, few, many or a size class.

>.|TRBJ1-1|15|.|TRBV5-6
TGTGCCAGCAGCTTGGAGGGACGAGGGAACACTGAAGCTTTCTTT
CASSLEGRGNTEAFF
>.|TRBJ1-1|13|.|TRBV5-6
TGTGCCAGCAGCTTGGGCACCCCAGGTGAAGCTTTCTTT
CASSLGTPGEAFF
>.|TRBJ1-1|19|.|TRBV9
TGTGCCAGCAGCGTAGTTCTAACAGGGAGGTATCGAGGAAACACTGAAGCTTTCTTT
CASSVVLTGRYRGNTEAFF
>.|TRBJ2-7|14|.|TRBV7-9
TGTGCCAGCAGCCTCGTGGACAGCTCCTACGAGCAGTACTTC
CASSLVDSSYEQYF
>.|TRBJ2-7|14|.|TRBV6-6
TGTGCCAGCAGTCAATCAGATAGTTCCTACGAGCAGTACTTC
CASSQSDSSYEQYF
>TRBD1|TRBJ2-5|17|.|TRBV4-3
TGCGCCAGCAGCCAAGATAGGGCAGGGGGCTCCGTAGAGACCCAGTACTTC
CASSQDRAGGSVETQYF
>.|TRBJ2-4|17|.|TRBV9
TGTGCCAGCAGCGTAGACCCTCAGGGCGGAACCAAAAACATTCAGTACTTC
CASSVDPQGGTKNIQYF
>.|TRBJ1-1|14|.|TRBV27
TGTGCCAGCAAAACGGCTGGAATGAACACTGAAGCTTTCTTT
CASKTAGMNTEAFF
>.|TRBJ2-4|15|.|TRBV23-1
TGCGCCAGCAGTCAATCGGGGGCAGAAAAAAACATTCAGTACTTC
CASSQSGAEKNIQYF
>.|TRBJ2-7|15|medium-sized|TRBV2
TGTGCCAGCAGTGAACTGGGTAGCGGAGCCTACGAGCAGTACTTC
CASSELGSGAYEQYF
>.|TRBJ2-7|15|.|TRBV10-1
TGCGCCAGCAGGCGTGGGGACGGGAGCTCCTACGAGCAGTACTTC
CASRRGDGSSYEQYF
>.|TRBJ2-7|14|few|TRBV2
TGTGCCAGCAGTGAAGAAGCCAGGAACTACGAGCAGTACTTC
CASSEEARNYEQYF
>.|TRBJ2-2|13|few|TRBV2
TGTGCCAGCAGTGGGGGTACCACCGGGGAGCTGTTTTTT
CASSGGTTGELFF
>TRBD1|TRBJ1-2|13|.|TRBV7-2
TGTGCCAGCAGCCCCGGACAGGGGCATGGCTACACCTTC
CASSPGQGHGYTF
>.|TRBJ2-2|16|.|TRBV5-6
TGTGCCAGCAGCTTGGTCCGGCTTCAGGGCACCGGGGAGCTGTTTTTT
CASSLVRLQGTGELFF
>.|TRBJ2-2|15|.|TRBV11-1
TGTGCCAGCAGCCAACCATTCGCGAACACCGGGGAGCTGTTTTTT
CASSQPFANTGELFF
>.|TRBJ1-3|15|.|TRBV7-2
TGTGCCAGCAGCGTAACAGGGTTCTCTGGAAACACCATATATTTT
CASSVTGFSGNTIYF
>TRBD2|TRBJ2-7|17|.|TRBV27
TGTGCCAGCAGGTCCGTACGTGTAGGCGGGAGGGCCTACGAGCAGTACTTC
CASRSVRVGGRAYEQYF
>.|TRBJ2-7|12|.|TRBV10-2
TGCGCCAGCAGTGAGACATCCTACGAGCAGTACTTC
CASSETSYEQYF
>.|TRBJ1-2|13|once|TRBV30
TGTGCCTGGAGTAACGGACGGTATTATGGCTACACCTTC
CAWSNGRYYGYTF
>.|TRBJ1-3|18|.|TRBV5-1
TGCGCCAGCAGCTTGAGGGACGGGGTCGGGCGTGGAGGAAACACCATATATTTT
CASSLRDGVGRGGNTIYF
>TRBD1|TRBJ1-1|13|.|TRBV6-5
TGTGCCAGCAGTCGGACAGGGGACTCTGAAGCTTTCTTT
CASSRTGDSEAFF
>TRBD1|TRBJ1-4|14|.|TRBV15
TGTGCCACCAGAGGACAGGGGTTGAATGAAAAACTGTTTTTT
CATRGQGLNEKLFF
>.|TRBJ2-7|14|.|TRBV2
TGTGCCAGCAGTGTCCACGGGGGCCCCTACGAGCAGTACTTC
CASSVHGGPYEQYF
>TRBD2|TRBJ2-5|20|.|TRBV4-2
TGTGCCAGCAGCCAAGATCGACGGACTAGCGCCCTCCCGGGGCAAGAGACCCAGTACTTC
CASSQDRRTSALPGQETQYF
>.|TRBJ1-6|16|.|TRBV7-2
TGTGCCAGCAGACGTAGTGACCCGGAGATGGGTTCACCCCTCCACTTT
CASRRSDPEMGSPLHF
>.|TRBJ2-3|13|.|TRBV6-5
TGTGCCAGCACTATAGCAGGAGCAGATACGCAGTATTTT
CASTIAGADTQYF
>TRBD1|TRBJ1-5|17|.|TRBV10-3
TGTGCCACTAGGACAGGGGGCTCTTTAAGCAGCAATCAGCCCCAGCATTTT
CATRTGGSLSSNQPQHF
>.|TRBJ2-6|17|.|TRBV21-1
TGTGCCAGCAGCAAAAAGATGACAGGGATTGGGGCCAACGTCCTGACTTTC
CASSKKMTGIGANVLTF
>TRBD1|TRBJ2-7|16|.|TRBV2
TGTGCCAGCAGCCAAGAGGGGACAGTTGCCCCCTACGAGCAGTACTTC
CASSQEGTVAPYEQYF
>.|TRBJ2-7|13|.|TRBV6-5
TGTGCCAGCAGTCCCGCGGGGTTCCACGAGCAGTACTTC
CASSPAGFHEQYF
>TRBD2|TRBJ2-1|17|.|TRBV5-1
TGCGCCAGCAGTTCCGGGACTAGCGGGAGGAATTACAATGAGCAGTTCTTC
CASSSGTSGRNYNEQFF
>.|TRBJ2-7|13|.|TRBV6-1
TGTGCCAGCAGCTATCTTTACTCCTACGAGCAGTACTTC
CASSYLYSYEQYF
>TRBD1|TRBJ2-3|13|.|TRBV29-1
TGCAGCGTTACTCAGGGGGCGGTTGATACGCAGTATTTT
CSVTQGAVDTQYF
>.|TRBJ2-7|12|.|TRBV6-5
TGTGCCAGCAGCCCACTTACGGGCGAGCAGTACTTC
CASSPLTGEQYF
>.|TRBJ1-5|15|once|TRBV6-7
TGTGCCAGCAGTTACAGGGGCCCGGGCAATCAGCCCCAGCATTTT
CASSYRGPGNQPQHF
>.|TRBJ1-5|15|.|TRBV7-8
TGTGCCAGCAGCTTAGGGACAGTTAGCAATCAGCCCCAGCATTTT
CASSLGTVSNQPQHF
>.|TRBJ1-3|15|.|TRBV28
TGTGCCAGCAGTTTACAGTTCCTCTCTGGAAACACCATATATTTT
CASSLQFLSGNTIYF
>.|TRBJ1-2|13|.|TRBV6-5
TGTGCCAGCAGTCAAACAGGGTTCCATGGCTACACCTTC
CASSQTGFHGYTF
>.|TRBJ1-2|12|few|TRBV6-5
TGTGCCAGCACGGCCGGGGGAACTGGCTACACCTTC
CASTAGGTGYTF
>TRBD1|TRBJ1-2|15|.|TRBV6-5
TGTGCCAGCAGCATATCGGCCACAGGGGACTATGGCTACACCTTC
CASSISATGDYGYTF
>.|TRBJ1-5|15|.|TRBV9
TGTGCCAGCAGCGTAGATCGAGGAGACAATCAGCCCCAGCATTTT
CASSVDRGDNQPQHF
>.|TRBJ2-2|13|once|TRBV6-1
TGTGCCAGCAGTGGTGGGGGTACCGGGGAGCTGTTTTTT
CASSGGGTGELFF
>TRBD1|TRBJ1-2|13|.|TRBV2
TGTGCCAGCAGTCCGGACAGGGTTCGGGGCTACACCTTC
CASSPDRVRGYTF
>.|TRBJ1-3|14|.|TRBV4-3
TGCGCCAGCAGCCTAGGGGGGGCTGGAAACACCATATATTTT
CASSLGGAGNTIYF
>.|TRBJ1-3|12|.|TRBV11-2
TGTGCCAGCAGCCCTACAGGAAACACCATATATTTT
CASSPTGNTIYF
>.|TRBJ2-3|14|once|TRBV7-9
TGTGCCAGCAGCATTAGACAGACCACAGATACGCAGTATTTT
CASSIRQTTDTQYF
>.|TRBJ2-5|11|once|TRBV5-1
TGCGCCAGCAGCTTTAAGGAGACCCAGTACTTC
CASSFKETQYF
>TRBD1|TRBJ2-1|12|once|TRBV9
TGTGCCAGCACGCCAGGGGGCAATGAGCAGTTCTTC
CASTPGGNEQFF
>.|TRBJ2-5|14|.|TRBV5-4
TGTGCCAGCAGCTTTAGAGTGGTGGGAGAGACCCAGTACTTC
CASSFRVVGETQYF
>.|TRBJ1-1|14|.|TRBV10-3
TGTGCCATCGGCAGTAATCTTTTGAACACTGAAGCTTTCTTT
CAIGSNLLNTEAFF
>.|TRBJ2-2|15|.|TRBV5-1
TGCGCCAGCAGCTTGACGCGAAAGGACACCGGGGAGCTGTTTTTT
CASSLTRKDTGELFF
>TRBD1|TRBJ2-7|15|.|TRBV6-6
TGTGCCAGCAGTTCCCCACTGGGACAGTTCTACGAGCAGTACTTC
CASSSPLGQFYEQYF
>TRBD1|TRBJ1-1|14|.|TRBV19
TGTGCCAGTAGTGTGGACAGGGGGAACACTGAAGCTTTCTTT
CASSVDRGNTEAFF
>.|TRBJ2-3|18|.|TRBV19
TGTGCCAGTAGTATTTGGGCTACTTCGCGGGTAGGCACAGATACGCAGTATTTT
CASSIWATSRVGTDTQYF
>.|TRBJ1-5|15|few|TRBV6-5
TGTGCCAGCAGTTACTCGGGACTTCCAGGACAGCCCCAGCATTTT
CASSYSGLPGQPQHF
>.|TRBJ1-1|14|.|TRBV6-5
TGTGCCAGCAGTCCGCGCAGTAGGTGGACTGAAGCTTTCTTT
CASSPRSRWTEAFF
>.|TRBJ1-1|16|.|TRBV6-5
TGTGCCAGCAGTTACCTCCGGACTGAGATGAACACTGAAGCTTTCTTT
CASSYLRTEMNTEAFF
>.|TRBJ2-2|12|.|TRBV11-3
TGTGCCAGCAGCTCCTACACCGGGGAGCTGTTTTTT
CASSSYTGELFF